The clone carrying this T cell receptor beta chain was detected ten times or more. The antigen remains unidentified. The length of the CDR3 is 14 residues. V trimming: 7 bases; J trimming: 6 bases; junction bases outside the gene matches: 7. This record comes from a study of T-cell memory formation after mild COVID-19. The study, taken as a whole, reports: Researchers found some responding clones in pre-infection memory, a sign that cross-reactive memory joined.

A single record per CDR3 protein comes from TCRdb applying MiXCR to the 5' RACE reads. The repertoire includes 470,000 or so distinct CDR3 sequences, more than 20% of them detected once, and about an eighth sits in the top ten. This receptor was taken from an adult woman who had mild COVID-19 (a few samples of this study predate the infection). Cell type and time point are not known. What was sequenced was PBMCs or a T cell subset sorted from them (not recorded which). J is TRBJ2-1 and V is TRBV12-3 or TRBV12-4; 9 bases map to TRBD2. CDR3 nucleotide sequence: TGTGCCAGCATTAGCGGGGGCCGATTCAATGAGCAGTTCTTC. Amino acid sequence: CASISGGRFNEQFF.